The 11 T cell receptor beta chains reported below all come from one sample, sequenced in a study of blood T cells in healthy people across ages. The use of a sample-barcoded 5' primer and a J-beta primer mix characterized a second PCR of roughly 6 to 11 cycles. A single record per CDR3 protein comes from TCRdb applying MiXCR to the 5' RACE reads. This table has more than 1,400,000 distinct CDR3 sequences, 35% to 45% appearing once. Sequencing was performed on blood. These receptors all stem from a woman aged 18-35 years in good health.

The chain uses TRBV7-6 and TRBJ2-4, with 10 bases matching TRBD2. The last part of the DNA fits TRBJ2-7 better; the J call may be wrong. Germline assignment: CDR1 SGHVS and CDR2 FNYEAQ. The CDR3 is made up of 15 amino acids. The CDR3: CASSPLPSGSAEQYF. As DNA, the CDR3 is TGTGCCAGCTCCCCGCTCCCTAGCGGGAGTGCCGAGCAGTACTTC.

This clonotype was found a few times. CDR3 loop: CSVALQRRPYEQYF. In DNA, the CDR3 is TGCAGCGTTGCTTTGCAAAGGCGTCCCTACGAGCAGTACTTC. The V gene is TRBV29-1, the J gene TRBJ2-7, with D hard to call. Trimming cost V 4 bases and J 2 bases, with 15 bases left between them. This CDR3 contains 14 residues. Per germline, CDR1 SQVTM and CDR2 ANQGSEA.

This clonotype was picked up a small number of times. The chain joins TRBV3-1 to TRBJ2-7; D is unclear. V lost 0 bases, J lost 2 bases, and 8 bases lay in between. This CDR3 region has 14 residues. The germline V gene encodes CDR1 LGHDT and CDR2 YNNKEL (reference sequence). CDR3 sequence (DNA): TGTGCCAGCAGCCAAGACGGAGCTGCCTACGAGCAGTACTTC. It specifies CASSQDGAAYEQYF.

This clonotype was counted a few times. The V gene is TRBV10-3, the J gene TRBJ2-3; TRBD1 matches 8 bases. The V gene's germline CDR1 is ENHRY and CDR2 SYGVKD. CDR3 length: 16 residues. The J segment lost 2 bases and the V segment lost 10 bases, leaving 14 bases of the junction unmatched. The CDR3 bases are TGTGCCACCGGATCAAGAGGGACAGGAAACACAGATACGCAGTATTTT. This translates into CATGSRGTGNTDTQYF.

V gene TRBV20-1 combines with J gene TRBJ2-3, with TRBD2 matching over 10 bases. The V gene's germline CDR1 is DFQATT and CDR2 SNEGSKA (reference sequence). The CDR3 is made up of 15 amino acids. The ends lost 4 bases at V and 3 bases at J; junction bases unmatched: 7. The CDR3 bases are TGCAGTGCTACCATAGCGGGAGGTTCAACAGATACGCAGTATTTT. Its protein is CSATIAGGSTDTQYF.

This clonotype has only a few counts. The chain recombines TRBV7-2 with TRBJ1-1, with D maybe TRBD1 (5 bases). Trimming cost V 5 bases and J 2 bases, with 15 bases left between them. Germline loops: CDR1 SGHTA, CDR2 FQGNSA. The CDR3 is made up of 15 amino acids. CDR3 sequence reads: CASSLSGNSNTEAFF. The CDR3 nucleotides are TGTGCCAGCAGCCTTTCAGGGAATTCTAACACTGAAGCTTTCTTT.

CDR3 DNA: TGCAGTGCTAGAGATAGGAAAGAGGCATACGAGCAGTACTTC. The encoded protein is CSARDRKEAYEQYF. The chain combines TRBV20-1 with TRBJ2-4, with D hard to call. The J call may be faulty, since TRBJ2-7 better matches the DNA end. There are 14 residues in the CDR3. Germline CDR1 and CDR2: DFQATT and SNEGSKA (reference sequence).

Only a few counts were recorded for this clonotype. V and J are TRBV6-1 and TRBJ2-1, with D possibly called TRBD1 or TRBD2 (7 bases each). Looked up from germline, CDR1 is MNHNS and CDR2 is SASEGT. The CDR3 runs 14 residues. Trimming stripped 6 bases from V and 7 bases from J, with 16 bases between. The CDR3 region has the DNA TGTGCCAGCAGCGAATCAGGGGGGGGAAATGAGCAGTTCTTC. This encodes CASSESGGGNEQFF.

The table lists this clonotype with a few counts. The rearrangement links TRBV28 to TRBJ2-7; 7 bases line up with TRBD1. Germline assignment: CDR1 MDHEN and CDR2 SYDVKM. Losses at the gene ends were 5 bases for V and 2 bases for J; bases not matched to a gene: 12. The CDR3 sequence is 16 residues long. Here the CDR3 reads CASSRIGTVSTYEQYF. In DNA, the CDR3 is TGTGCCAGCAGTCGAATTGGGACAGTTTCAACCTACGAGCAGTACTTC.

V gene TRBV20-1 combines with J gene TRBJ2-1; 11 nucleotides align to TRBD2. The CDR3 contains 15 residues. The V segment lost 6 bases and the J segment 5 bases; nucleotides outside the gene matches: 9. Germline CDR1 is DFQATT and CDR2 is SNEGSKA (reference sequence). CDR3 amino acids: CSARTPGLADNEQFF. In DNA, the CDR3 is TGCAGTGCCAGAACCCCGGGACTAGCGGACAATGAGCAGTTCTTC.

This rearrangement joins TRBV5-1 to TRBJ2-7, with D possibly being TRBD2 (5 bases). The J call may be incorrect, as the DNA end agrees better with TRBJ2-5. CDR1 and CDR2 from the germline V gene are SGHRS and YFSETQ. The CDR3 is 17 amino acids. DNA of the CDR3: TGCGCCAGCAGCTTTGGGCAGCGGCCCGCCGGAGAAGAGACCCAGTACTTC. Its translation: CASSFGQRPAGEETQYF.